This TCR beta chain was sequenced in a study of control samples from healthy donors and cancer patients. This CDR3 has 15 amino acids. The germline CDR1 and CDR2 sequences are LNHDA and SQIVND (reference sequence). This clone is medium-sized in the sample. Germline and junction disagree at one end, which may indicate a read error. Sequenced by immunoSEQ multiplex PCR; TCRdb stores in-frame clones only, minus some. The table lists 30,000 to 40,000 clones, around 83% of them singletons. The chain combines TRBV19 with TRBJ1-5, with D unresolved. The source is a woman aged 55-75 years with lung cancer. Material for sequencing was PBMCs. The CDR3 reads CASSLQTGGNRPQHF. In DNA, the CDR3 is TGTGCCAGTAGTCTACAGACGGGAGGGAATCGGCCCCAGCATTTT.